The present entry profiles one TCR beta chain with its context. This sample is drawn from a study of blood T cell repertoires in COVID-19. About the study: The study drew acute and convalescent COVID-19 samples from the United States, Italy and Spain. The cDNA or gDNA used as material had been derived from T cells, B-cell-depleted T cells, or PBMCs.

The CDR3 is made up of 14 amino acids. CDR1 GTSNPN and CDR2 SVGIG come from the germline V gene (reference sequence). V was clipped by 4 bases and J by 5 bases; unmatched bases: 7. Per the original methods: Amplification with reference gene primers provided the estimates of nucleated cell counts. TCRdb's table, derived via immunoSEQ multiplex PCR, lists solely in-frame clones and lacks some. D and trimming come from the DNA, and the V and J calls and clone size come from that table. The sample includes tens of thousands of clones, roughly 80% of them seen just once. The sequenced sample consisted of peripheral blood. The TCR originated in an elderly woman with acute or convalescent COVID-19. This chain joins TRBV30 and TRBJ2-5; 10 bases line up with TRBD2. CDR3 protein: CAWKPAGGMETQYF. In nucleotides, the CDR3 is TGTGCCTGGAAGCCAGCGGGAGGGATGGAGACCCAGTACTTC.